The clone carrying this T cell receptor (beta chain) was picked up many times. What it binds is unknown. V lost 0 bases, J lost 1 base, and 4 bases lay in between. Germline V gene sequence: CDR1 MNHEY, CDR2 SVGAGI. This CDR3 is built from 14 residues. What was amplified from RNA transcripts were TCR beta CDR3 regions. TCR CDR3 underwent first-round RT-PCR with the HTBI primer set. TCRdb passed the multiplex PCR reads through MiXCR, listing each CDR3 protein once. Of around 610,000 distinct CDR3 sequences listed, about 14% are singletons. The cohort's ophthalmopathy patients, a group with duration under 3 months, had a Clinical Activity Score of at least 3 and a NOSPECS grade of at least 4. Clinicians diagnosed patients from clinical symptoms, serum thyroxine and TRAb, thyroid ultrasound and orbital computed tomography. The sample is drawn from a study of T cells in Graves' hyperthyroidism and ophthalmopathy.

Study-wide results and caveats: Blood held most thyroid clonotypes expanded above 0.001 frequency.

The rearrangement uses TRBV6-5 and TRBJ1-5; D is uncertain. The sequenced material came from blood. This sequence originates from a woman aged 40-49 years with Graves' ophthalmopathy. CDR3 sequence (DNA): TGTGCCAGCAGTTACTCTGGCAGCAATCAGCCCCAGCATTTT. Translating it yields CASSYSGSNQPQHF.